This T cell receptor beta chain was obtained from a study of cytomegalovirus exposure and HLA in healthy donors. General study points: Many donors shared some public TCRs, even though most TCR sequences were rare. In a later analysis, donors in an Asian-associated ancestry cluster reportedly had fewer N-insertions in productive TCRs than the cohort mean.

This PCR relied on a set of 60 Vbeta primers and 13 Jbeta primers. The assay was immunoSEQ multiplex PCR, and TCRdb's table has in-frame clones only and misses some. The profile shows some 190,000 clones, more than 75% of them singletons. To note about this clone: Its antigen is unknown.

From germline, CDR1 is LGHNA and CDR2 YSLEER. Trimming removed 1 base from V and 5 bases from J; junction bases left unmatched: 6. The CDR3 totals 16 residues. Sequenced: PBMCs. The source of this sequence is a man aged 25 to 40 in good health and CMV-seronegative. The chain carries TRBV4-3 and TRBJ2-2, with 8 bases matching TRBD2. This CDR3 is CASSQAGGGLTGELFF. The CDR3 DNA reads as TGCGCCAGCAGCCAAGCCGGGGGGGGGCTGACCGGGGAGCTGTTTTTT.